The 9 T cell receptor beta chains in this list originate from one sample, sequenced in a study of technical replicates of blood from several donors (dated by TCRdb to about 2017). Preparation of the library involved the immunoSEQ multiplex PCR assay. Here the immuneACCESS table is served through TCRdb, limited to in-frame sequences with V and J called. Missing clones are a known gap in these copies; in checked studies unresolved V genes cover under half, and the rest lacks a known reason. In all, the sample holds about 74,000 clones, and 85% to 95% of those were seen once. The ten largest clones capture roughly 0.24% of the sample. The source material was T cells isolated from PBMCs. All receptors come from a human donor in good health.

The chain carries TRBV5-4 and TRBJ1-1; D gene uncertain. This CDR3 has 12 amino acids. The V end lost 1 base, the J end lost 7 bases, and 8 bases lay between the germline ends. CDR1 and CDR2 (germline): SGHNT, YYREEE (reference sequence). CDR3 sequence: CASSLPGIEAFF. CDR3 coding DNA: TGTGCCAGCAGCTTGCCCGGTATTGAAGCTTTCTTT.

CDR3 bases: TGTGCTAGTGGTTTGTCGGGGGACGCTTTCTTT. It specifies CASGLSGDAFF. The chain couples TRBV12-5 to TRBJ1-1; possible D gene TRBD1, 5 bases. V lost 2 bases and J 11 bases, leaving 9 bases between the germline ends. This CDR3 comprises 11 residues. Germline CDR1 reads LGHNT; CDR2 reads FRNRAP.

V and J are TRBV11-2 and TRBJ2-2, with a tentative D call TRBD1 (6 bases). The germline CDR1 and CDR2 sequences are SGHAT and FQNNGV. Trimming cost V 0 bases and J 9 bases, with 8 bases left between them. This CDR3 has 13 residues. The CDR3 here is CASSLEQGRELFF. DNA for the CDR3: TGTGCCAGCAGCTTAGAACAGGGAAGGGAGCTGTTTTTT. Together with reference TRBV11-2 and TRBJ2-2, the CDR3 gives the full variable domain: EAGVAQSPRYKIIEKRQSVAFWCNPISGHATLYWYQQILGQGPKLLIQFQNNGVVDDSQLPKDRFSAERLKGVDSTLKIQPAKLEDSAVYLCASSLEQGRELFFGEGSRLTVL.

The rearrangement uses TRBV28 and TRBJ1-5, with D unresolved. V shed 7 bases and J shed 2 bases, with 9 bases lying between them. CDR1 and CDR2 (germline): MDHEN, SYDVKM. This CDR3 is built from 13 residues. The CDR3 nucleotides read TGTGCCAGCACCCCCGGGGGCAATCAGCCCCAGCATTTT. Its translation is CASTPGGNQPQHF.

The chain carries TRBV9 and TRBJ2-3; D possibly corresponds to TRBD2 (6 bases). V lost 3 bases and J 2 bases, leaving 16 bases between the germline ends. The CDR3 is 16 amino acids. In germline, CDR1 is SGDLS, CDR2 YYNGEE. Here the CDR3 DNA reads TGTGCCAGCAGCGCGAACCGGGACTTATACACAGATACGCAGTATTTT. It yields the protein CASSANRDLYTDTQYF.

CDR3 bases: TGTGCCAGCCGGCGGGAGGGCACCGGGGAGCTGTTTTTT. Translated, it gives CASRREGTGELFF. The V and J genes are TRBV27 and TRBJ2-2, with 9 bases fitting TRBD2. Germline V gives CDR1 MNHEY, CDR2 SMNVEV (reference sequence). V was pared by 8 bases and J by 4 bases, with 2 bases of the junction left unmatched. There are 13 residues in the CDR3.

This rearrangement joins TRBV6-5 to TRBJ1-1, with D unclear. This CDR3 spans 16 amino acids. The V end was cut by 2 bases, the J end by 4 bases, with 17 bases between. Germline CDR1 reads MNHEY; CDR2 reads SVGAGI. The chain's CDR3 is CASSYALRGGSTEAFF. CDR3 in DNA: TGTGCCAGCAGTTACGCGTTGCGCGGAGGTAGCACTGAAGCTTTCTTT.

V and J are TRBV27 and TRBJ2-7, with 15 positions matching TRBD2. J was trimmed by 3 bases and V by 0 bases; bases with no gene match: 6. There are 18 residues in the CDR3. The germline V gene has CDR1 MNHEY and CDR2 SMNVEV (reference sequence). The CDR3 DNA reads TGTGCCAGCAGTTTATCGGGCGGACTAGCGGGGGGGCTCTACGAGCAGTACTTC. Translation: CASSLSGGLAGGLYEQYF.

The genes are TRBV28 and TRBJ2-5; TRBD1 matches at 8 bases. The germline CDR1 and CDR2 sequences are MDHEN and SYDVKM. V was pared by 5 bases and J by 3 bases, with 2 bases of the junction left unmatched. The CDR3 consists of 13 residues. The CDR3 spells CASSPGQEETQYF. The DNA for the CDR3 is TGTGCCAGCAGTCCGGGACAGGAAGAGACCCAGTACTTC. The full variable domain, completed using reference TRBV28 and TRBJ2-5, is DVKVTQSSRYLVKRTGEKVFLECVQDMDHENMFWYRQDPGLGLRLIYFSYDVKMKEKGDIPEGYSVSREKKERFSLILESASTNQTSMYLCASSPGQEETQYFGPGTRLLVL.